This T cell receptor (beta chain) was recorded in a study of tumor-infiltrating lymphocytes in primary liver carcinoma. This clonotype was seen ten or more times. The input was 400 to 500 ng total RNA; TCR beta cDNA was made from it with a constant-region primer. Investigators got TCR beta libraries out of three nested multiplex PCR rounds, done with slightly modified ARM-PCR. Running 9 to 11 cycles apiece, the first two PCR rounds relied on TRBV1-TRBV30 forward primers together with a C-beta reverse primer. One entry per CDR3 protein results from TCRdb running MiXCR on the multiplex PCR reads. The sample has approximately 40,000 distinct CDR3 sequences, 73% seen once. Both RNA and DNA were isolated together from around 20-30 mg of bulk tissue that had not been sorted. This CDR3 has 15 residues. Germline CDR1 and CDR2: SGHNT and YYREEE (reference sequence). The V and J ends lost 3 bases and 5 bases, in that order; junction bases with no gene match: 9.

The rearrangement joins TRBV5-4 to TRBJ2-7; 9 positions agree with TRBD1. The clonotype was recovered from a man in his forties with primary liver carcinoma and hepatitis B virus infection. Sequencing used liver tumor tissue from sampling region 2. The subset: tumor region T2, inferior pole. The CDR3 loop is CASSSNRDRAHEQYF. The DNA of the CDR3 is TGTGCCAGCAGCTCGAACCGGGACAGGGCCCACGAGCAGTACTTC.